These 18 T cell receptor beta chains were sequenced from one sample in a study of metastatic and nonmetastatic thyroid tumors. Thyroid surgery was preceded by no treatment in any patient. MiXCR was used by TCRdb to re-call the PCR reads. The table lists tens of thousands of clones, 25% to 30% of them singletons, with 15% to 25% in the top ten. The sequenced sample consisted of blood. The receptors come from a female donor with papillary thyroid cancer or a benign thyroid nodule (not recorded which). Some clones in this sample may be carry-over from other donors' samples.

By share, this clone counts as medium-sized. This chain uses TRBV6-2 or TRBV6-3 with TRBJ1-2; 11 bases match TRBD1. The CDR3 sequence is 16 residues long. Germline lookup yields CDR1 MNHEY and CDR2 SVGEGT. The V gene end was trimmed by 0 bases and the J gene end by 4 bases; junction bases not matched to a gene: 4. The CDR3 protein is CASSYSRTGGAYGYTF. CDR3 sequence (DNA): TGTGCCAGCAGTTACTCCCGGACAGGGGGCGCCTATGGCTACACCTTC.

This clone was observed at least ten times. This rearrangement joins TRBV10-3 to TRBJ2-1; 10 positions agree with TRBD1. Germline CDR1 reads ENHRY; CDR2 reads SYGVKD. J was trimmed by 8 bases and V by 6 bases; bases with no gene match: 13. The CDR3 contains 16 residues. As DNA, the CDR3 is TGTGCCATCAGAGGCGAGATCGGGACAGGGGTCTATGAGCAGTTCTTC. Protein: CAIRGEIGTGVYEQFF.

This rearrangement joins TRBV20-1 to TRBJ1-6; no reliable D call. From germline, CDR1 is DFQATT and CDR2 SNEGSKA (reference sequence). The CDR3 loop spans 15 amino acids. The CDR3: CSPMGDLSYNSPLHF. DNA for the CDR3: TGCAGCCCGATGGGCGACTTATCCTATAATTCACCCCTCCACTTT.

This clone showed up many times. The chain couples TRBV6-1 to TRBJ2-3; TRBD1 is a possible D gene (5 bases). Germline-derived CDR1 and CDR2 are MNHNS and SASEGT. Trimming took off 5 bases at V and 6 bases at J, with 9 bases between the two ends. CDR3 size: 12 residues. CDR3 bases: TGTGCCAGCAGTTCAGGGTCGGATACGCAGTATTTT. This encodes CASSSGSDTQYF.

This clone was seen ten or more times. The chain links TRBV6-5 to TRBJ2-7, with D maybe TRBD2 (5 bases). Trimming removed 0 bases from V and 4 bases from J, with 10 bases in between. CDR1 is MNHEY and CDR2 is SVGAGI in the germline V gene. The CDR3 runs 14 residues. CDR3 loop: CASSYSITGYEQYF. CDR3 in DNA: TGTGCCAGCAGTTACTCGATTACGGGGTACGAGCAGTACTTC.

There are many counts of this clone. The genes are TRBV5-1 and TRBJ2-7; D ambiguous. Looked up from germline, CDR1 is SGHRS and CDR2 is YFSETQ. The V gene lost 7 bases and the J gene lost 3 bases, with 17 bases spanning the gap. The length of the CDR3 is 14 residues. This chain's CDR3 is CASGRTEDFYEQYF. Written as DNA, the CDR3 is TGCGCCAGCGGCCGGACGGAAGATTTCTACGAGCAGTACTTC.

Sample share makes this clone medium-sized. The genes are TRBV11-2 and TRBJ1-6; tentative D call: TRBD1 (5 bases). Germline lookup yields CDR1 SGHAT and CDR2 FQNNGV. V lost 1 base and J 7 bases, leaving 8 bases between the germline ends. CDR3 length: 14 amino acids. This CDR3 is CASSLGQGNSPLHF. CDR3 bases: TGTGCCAGCAGCTTAGGCCAGGGAAATTCACCCCTCCACTTT.

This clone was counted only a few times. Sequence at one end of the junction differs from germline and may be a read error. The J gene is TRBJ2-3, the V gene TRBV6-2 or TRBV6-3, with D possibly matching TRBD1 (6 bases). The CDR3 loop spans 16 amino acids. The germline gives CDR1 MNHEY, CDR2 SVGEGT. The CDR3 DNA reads TGCGCCAGCAGTCAGGGGAGAGGTTTCGGCACAGATACACAGTATTTT. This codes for CASSQGRGFGTDTQYF.

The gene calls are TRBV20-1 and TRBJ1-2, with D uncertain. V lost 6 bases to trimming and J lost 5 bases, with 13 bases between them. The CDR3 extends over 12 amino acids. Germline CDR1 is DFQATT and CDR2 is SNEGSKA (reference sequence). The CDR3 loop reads CSAPLPHYGYTF. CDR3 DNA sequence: TGCAGTGCGCCGCTACCCCATTATGGCTACACCTTC.

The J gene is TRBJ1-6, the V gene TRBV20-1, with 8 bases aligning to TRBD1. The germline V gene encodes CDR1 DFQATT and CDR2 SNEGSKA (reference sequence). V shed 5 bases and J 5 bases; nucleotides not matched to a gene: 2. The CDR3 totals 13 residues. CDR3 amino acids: CSAWTGNNSPLHF. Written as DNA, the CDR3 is TGCAGTGCTTGGACAGGGAATAATTCACCCCTCCACTTT.

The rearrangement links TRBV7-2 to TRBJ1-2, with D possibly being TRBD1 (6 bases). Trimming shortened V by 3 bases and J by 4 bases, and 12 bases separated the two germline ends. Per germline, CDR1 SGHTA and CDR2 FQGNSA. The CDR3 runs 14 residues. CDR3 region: CASSLGGHGYGYTF. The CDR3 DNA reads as TGTGCCAGCAGCTTGGGGGGGCACGGCTATGGCTACACCTTC.

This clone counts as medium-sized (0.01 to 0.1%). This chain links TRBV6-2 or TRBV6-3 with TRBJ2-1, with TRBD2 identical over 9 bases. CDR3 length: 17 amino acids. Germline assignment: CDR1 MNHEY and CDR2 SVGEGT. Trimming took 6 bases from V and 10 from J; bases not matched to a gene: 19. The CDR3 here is CASRTGTSPMLSKEQFF. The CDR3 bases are TGTGCCAGCAGAACCGGGACTAGCCCTATGCTAAGTAAGGAGCAGTTCTTC.

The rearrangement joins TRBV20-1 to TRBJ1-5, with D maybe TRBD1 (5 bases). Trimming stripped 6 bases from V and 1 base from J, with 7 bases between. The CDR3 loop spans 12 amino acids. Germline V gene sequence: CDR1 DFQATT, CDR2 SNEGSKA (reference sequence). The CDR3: CSAWDSNQPQHF. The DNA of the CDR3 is TGCAGTGCCTGGGACAGCAATCAGCCCCAGCATTTT.

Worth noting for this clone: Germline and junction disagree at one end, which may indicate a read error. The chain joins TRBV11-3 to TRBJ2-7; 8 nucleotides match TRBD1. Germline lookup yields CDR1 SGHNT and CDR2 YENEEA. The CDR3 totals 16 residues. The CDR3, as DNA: TGTGCCAGCAGCTCCCGACAGGGGATGAAGACCTACGAGCAGTGCTTC. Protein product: CASSSRQGMKTYEQCF. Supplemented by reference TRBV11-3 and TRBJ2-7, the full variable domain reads EAGVVQSPRYKIIEKKQPVAFWCNPISGHNTLYWYLQNLGQGPELLIRYENEEAVDDSQLPKDRFSAERLKGVDSTLKIQPAELGDSAVYLCASSSRQGMKTYEQCFGPGTRLTVT.

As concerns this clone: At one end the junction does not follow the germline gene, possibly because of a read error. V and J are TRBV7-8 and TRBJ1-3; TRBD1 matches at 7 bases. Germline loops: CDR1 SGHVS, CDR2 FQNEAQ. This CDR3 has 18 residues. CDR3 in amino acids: CASSADRADIGSGNTIYF. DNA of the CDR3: TGTGCAAGCAGCGCAGACAGGGCTGATATCGGCTCTGGAAACACCATATATTTT.

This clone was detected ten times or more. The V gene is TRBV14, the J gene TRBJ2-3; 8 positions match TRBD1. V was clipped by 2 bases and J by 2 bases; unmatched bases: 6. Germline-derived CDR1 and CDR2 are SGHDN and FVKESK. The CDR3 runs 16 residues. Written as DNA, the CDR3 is TGTGCCAGCAGCCAAAAGCAGGGGGCGACCACAGATACGCAGTATTTT. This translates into CASSQKQGATTDTQYF.

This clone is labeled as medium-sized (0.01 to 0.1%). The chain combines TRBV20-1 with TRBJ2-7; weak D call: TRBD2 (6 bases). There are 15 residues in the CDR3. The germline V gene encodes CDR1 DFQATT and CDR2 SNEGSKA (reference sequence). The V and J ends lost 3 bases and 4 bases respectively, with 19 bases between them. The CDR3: CSARSQEGSAYEQYF. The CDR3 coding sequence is TGCAGTGCTAGGTCCCAGGAGGGATCAGCTTACGAGCAGTACTTC.

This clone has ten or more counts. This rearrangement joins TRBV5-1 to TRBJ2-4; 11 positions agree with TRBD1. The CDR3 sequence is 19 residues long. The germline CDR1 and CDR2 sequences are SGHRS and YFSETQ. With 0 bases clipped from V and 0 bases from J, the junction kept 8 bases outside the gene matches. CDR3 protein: CASSLVGQGVPLAKNIQYF. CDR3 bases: TGCGCCAGCAGCTTGGTGGGACAGGGGGTTCCCCTAGCCAAAAACATTCAGTACTTC.